The 28 T cell receptor beta chains presented below share a single source sample, sequenced in a study of blood T cell repertoires in COVID-19. Produced via immunoSEQ multiplex PCR; TCRdb's table is partial and in-frame only. The sample yields about 280,000 clones, around 85% seen once. Sequenced input: PBMCs or T cells enriched from blood (not recorded which). The receptors here all came from a woman in her fifties or sixties who had recovered from COVID-19.

The chain has TRBV12-3 or TRBV12-4 and TRBJ1-1; D call uncertain. The CDR3 runs 13 residues. V was cut by 3 bases and J by 1 base, with 6 bases left in between. CDR3 loop: CASSLSQNTEAFF. The CDR3, as DNA: TGTGCCAGCAGTTTGAGTCAGAACACTGAAGCTTTCTTT.

The V and J genes are TRBV11-2 and TRBJ2-1, with 9 bases fitting TRBD1. The CDR3 length is 15 residues. With V trimmed by 3 bases and J by 6 bases, 6 bases remained unmatched. Germline V CDR1 and CDR2: SGHAT, FQNNGV. CDR3 amino acids: CASSFGDRESNEQFF. The CDR3 DNA sequence: TGTGCCAGCAGCTTTGGGGACAGGGAAAGCAATGAGCAGTTCTTC.

Remarks on this clone: In the same sample, other DNA sequences code for this CDR3. The V call is TRBV5-6, the J call TRBJ2-7; D is perhaps TRBD1 (5 bases). Trimming removed 0 bases from V and 2 bases from J, with 9 bases in between. The CDR3 has 14 amino acids. CDR1 SGHDT and CDR2 YYEEEE come from the germline V gene. CDR3 loop: CASSLGDSPYEQYF. In DNA form, the CDR3 reads TGTGCCAGCAGCTTGGGTGACAGCCCCTACGAGCAGTACTTC.

V gene TRBV7-6 combines with J gene TRBJ2-3; 7 nucleotides match TRBD2. The germline V gene has CDR1 SGHVS and CDR2 FNYEAQ. V trimming: 1 base; J trimming: 3 bases; junction bases outside the gene matches: 4. CDR3 length equals 15 residues. CDR3 DNA: TGTGCCAGCAGCTTAGTGCCAGCGGGGACAGATACGCAGTATTTT. Encoded protein: CASSLVPAGTDTQYF.

V gene TRBV30 combines with J gene TRBJ2-1; 11 nucleotides align to TRBD2. Trimming removed 3 bases from V and 10 bases from J; junction bases left unmatched: 11. Germline V lookup: CDR1 GTSNPN, CDR2 SVGIG (reference sequence). This CDR3 region has 15 residues. This CDR3 is CAWSATSGSMLEQFF. In DNA form, the CDR3 reads TGTGCCTGGAGCGCTACTAGCGGGAGCATGTTGGAGCAGTTCTTC.

The V and J genes are TRBV19 and TRBJ1-5; D not certain. The V gene's germline CDR1 is LNHDA and CDR2 SQIVND (reference sequence). The CDR3 length is 14 residues. The V and J ends lost 3 bases and 6 bases respectively, with 12 bases between them. CDR3 in DNA: TGTGCCAGTAGTATTATAGCCGCGGGTCAGCCCCAGCATTTT. Its translation is CASSIIAAGQPQHF.

V and J are TRBV5-1 and TRBJ2-1, with 9 bases aligning to TRBD1. The V gene end was trimmed by 2 bases and the J gene end by 6 bases; junction bases not matched to a gene: 6. This CDR3 region has 15 residues. The germline gives CDR1 SGHRS, CDR2 YFSETQ. CDR3 bases: TGCGCCAGCAGCTTTCTACAGGGGGCCGCCAATGAGCAGTTCTTC. It yields the protein CASSFLQGAANEQFF.

This chain connects TRBV19 to TRBJ1-5; TRBD1 matches 8 bases. V shed 1 base and J 0 bases; nucleotides not matched to a gene: 8. The CDR3 consists of 18 residues. Germline V gives CDR1 LNHDA, CDR2 SQIVND (reference sequence). In DNA form, the CDR3 reads TGTGCCAGTAGTATAGCCCACCAGGGGGCTTATAGCAATCAGCCCCAGCATTTT. It encodes CASSIAHQGAYSNQPQHF.

The rearrangement joins TRBV19 to TRBJ2-6, with D perhaps TRBD1 (5 bases). Germline lookup yields CDR1 LNHDA and CDR2 SQIVND (reference sequence). Trimming removed 1 base at V and 4 bases at J, with 8 bases between. This CDR3 is built from 15 residues. Here the CDR3 DNA reads TGTGCCAGTAGTATAGTAGGGGCCGGGGCCAACGTCCTGACTTTC. It is translated as CASSIVGAGANVLTF. The variable domain in full, with the rest retrieved from reference TRBV19 and TRBJ2-6, is DGGITQSPKYLFRKEGQNVTLSCEQNLNHDAMYWYRQDPGQGLRLIYYSQIVNDFQKGDIAEGYSVSREKKESFPLTVTSAQKNPTAFYLCASSIVGAGANVLTFGAGSRLTVL.

The chain links TRBV5-1 to TRBJ1-2, with 8 nucleotides matching TRBD1. Germline loops: CDR1 SGHRS, CDR2 YFSETQ. The CDR3 has 12 amino acids. V trimming: 4 bases; J trimming: 11 bases; junction bases outside the gene matches: 7. Written as DNA, the CDR3 is TGCGCCAGCAGCCCCGCAGGGGGCCGATACACCTTC. It translates to CASSPAGGRYTF. The full variable domain, in which reference TRBV5-1 and TRBJ1-2 provide the parts outside the CDR3, is KAGVTQTPRYLIKTRGQQVTLSCSPISGHRSVSWYQQTPGQGLQFLFEYFSETQRNKGNFPGRFSGRQFSNSRSEMNVSTLELGDSALYLCASSPAGGRYTFGSGTRLTVV.

The V call is TRBV14, the J call TRBJ2-7, with a weak D call TRBD1 (6 bases). V was clipped by 5 bases and J by 2 bases, with 13 bases between them. The CDR3 totals 14 residues. The germline CDR1 and CDR2 sequences are SGHDN and FVKESK. DNA of the CDR3: TGTGCCAGCAGCTACAGGGAAAGGCCCTACGAGCAGTACTTC. It is translated as CASSYRERPYEQYF. Drawing the rest from reference TRBV14 and TRBJ2-7, the complete variable domain is EAGVTQFPSHSVIEKGQTVTLRCDPISGHDNLYWYRRVMGKEIKFLLHFVKESKQDESGMPNNRFLAERTGGTYSTLKVQPAELEDSGVYFCASSYRERPYEQYFGPGTRLTVT.

This chain uses TRBV30 with TRBJ1-5, with D maybe TRBD1 (6 bases). Germline assignment: CDR1 GTSNPN and CDR2 SVGIG (reference sequence). Trimming shortened V by 3 bases and J by 5 bases, and 17 bases separated the two germline ends. The CDR3 is 15 amino acids. This CDR3 is CAWSSDRNLHQPQHF. CDR3 nucleotide sequence: TGTGCCTGGAGCTCCGACAGGAATCTCCATCAGCCCCAGCATTTT.

The rearrangement uses TRBV2 and TRBJ2-7; 8 positions agree with TRBD1. Per the germline V gene, CDR1 is SNHLY and CDR2 is FYNNEI. J was trimmed by 10 bases and V by 6 bases; bases with no gene match: 11. This CDR3 has 13 residues. The CDR3 DNA is TGTGCCAGCAGAGAGGACAGGGAAGGCCCCCAGTACTTC. Encoded protein: CASREDREGPQYF.

V gene TRBV11-1 combines with J gene TRBJ2-7; 8 positions match TRBD1. J gave up 3 bases and V 2 bases, and 3 bases lay outside the gene matches. The CDR3 has 14 amino acids. From germline, CDR1 is SGHAT and CDR2 FQDESV (reference sequence). DNA of the CDR3: TGTGCCAGCAGCTTAAGTACAGGGGGCTACGAGCAGTACTTC. Translated: CASSLSTGGYEQYF.

V is TRBV6-5 and J is TRBJ2-1, with TRBD1 matching 10 bases. There are 16 residues in the CDR3. CDR1 MNHEY and CDR2 SVGAGI come from the germline V gene. J was trimmed by 5 bases and V by 4 bases; bases with no gene match: 8. This chain's CDR3 is CASSSWTGGKDNEQFF. As DNA, the CDR3 is TGTGCCAGCAGTTCCTGGACAGGGGGAAAGGACAATGAGCAGTTCTTC.

This clone has more than one count but fewer than ten. The V call is TRBV10-1, the J call TRBJ1-3; 12 bases map to TRBD1. This CDR3 is built from 16 residues. The trim removed 6 bases at V and 4 bases at J, leaving 7 bases unmatched. Per the germline V gene, CDR1 is WNHNN and CDR2 is SYGVQD (reference sequence). CDR3 amino acids: CASSLGQGARGNTIYF. CDR3 coding DNA: TGCGCCAGCAGCCTGGGACAGGGGGCGCGGGGAAACACCATATATTTT.

CDR3: CASSMGLLVREQYF. DNA of the CDR3: TGTGCCAGTAGTATGGGGCTATTAGTTCGCGAGCAGTACTTC. This rearrangement joins TRBV19 to TRBJ2-7; D is possibly TRBD1 (5 bases). The germline V and J ends were trimmed by 3 bases and 6 bases, with 15 bases remaining between them. Germline V gene sequence: CDR1 LNHDA, CDR2 SQIVND (reference sequence). This CDR3 has 14 residues.

This clone was counted a single time. The chain recombines TRBV15 with TRBJ1-6; TRBD1 might be the D (5 bases). Trimming shortened V by 3 bases and J by 12 bases, and 15 bases separated the two germline ends. The CDR3 loop spans 14 amino acids. Germline lookup yields CDR1 LNHNV and CDR2 YYDKDF (reference sequence). The CDR3 nucleotides are TGTGCCACCAGCAGCAAATCGGGCAGGGAACCCCTCCACTTT. As protein: CATSSKSGREPLHF.

J is TRBJ1-2 and V is TRBV27, with D possibly TRBD1 on 5 matching bases. Germline V lookup: CDR1 MNHEY, CDR2 SMNVEV (reference sequence). Deletions cut 6 bases from V and 7 bases from J, with 9 bases between. The CDR3 is 11 residues long. The CDR3 region has the DNA TGTGCCAGCAGATCAGGGCGTGGCTACACCTTC. Protein sequence: CASRSGRGYTF.

V usage is TRBV10-1 and J usage is TRBJ2-2; 12 nucleotides align to TRBD1. Germline loops: CDR1 WNHNN, CDR2 SYGVQD (reference sequence). CDR3 length equals 17 residues. J was trimmed by 4 bases and V by 4 bases; bases with no gene match: 7. The DNA for the CDR3 is TGCGCCAGCAGTGCCGGGACAGGGGGCTTGGGCACCGGGGAGCTGTTTTTT. It yields the protein CASSAGTGGLGTGELFF.

The V gene is TRBV5-6, the J gene TRBJ2-1; TRBD2 matches at 8 bases. There are 15 residues in the CDR3. From germline, CDR1 is SGHDT and CDR2 YYEEEE. J gave up 4 bases and V 1 base, and 4 bases lay outside the gene matches. The CDR3 DNA sequence: TGTGCCAGCAGCTTGTTACTAGCGGATTACAATGAGCAGTTCTTC. Its protein product is CASSLLLADYNEQFF.

The sample holds a few counts of this clone. The V gene is TRBV30, the J gene TRBJ2-3; a weak D match, TRBD1 (5 bases). Germline values: CDR1 GTSNPN, CDR2 SVGIG (reference sequence). Trimming cost V 4 bases and J 3 bases, with 11 bases left between them. The CDR3 runs 13 residues. CDR3 in DNA: TGTGCCTGGAAGAGCACAGGAACAGATACGCAGTATTTT. It yields the protein CAWKSTGTDTQYF.

The chain recombines TRBV30 with TRBJ1-5; D uncertain. CDR3 length: 16 amino acids. V was trimmed by 0 bases and J by 0 bases, leaving 12 bases between them. CDR1 and CDR2 from the germline V gene are GTSNPN and SVGIG (reference sequence). CDR3 nucleotides: TGTGCCTGGAGTGTACGGTCACAGTATAGCAATCAGCCCCAGCATTTT. Amino acid sequence: CAWSVRSQYSNQPQHF.

This sequence joins TRBV5-1 and TRBJ1-3; 7 bases match TRBD1. This CDR3 is built from 17 residues. With 0 bases clipped from V and 4 bases from J, the junction kept 10 bases outside the gene matches. The V gene's germline CDR1 is SGHRS and CDR2 YFSETQ. CDR3 loop: CASSLVANRGPGNTIYF. DNA for the CDR3: TGCGCCAGCAGCTTGGTAGCGAATAGGGGGCCAGGAAACACCATATATTTT.

This clone was recorded only once. The gene calls are TRBV19 and TRBJ2-3; 7 bases are shared with TRBD1. Germline V gene sequence: CDR1 LNHDA, CDR2 SQIVND (reference sequence). Trimming removed 5 bases from V and 5 bases from J; junction bases left unmatched: 4. This CDR3 spans 13 amino acids. As DNA, the CDR3 is TGTGCCAGTAGTTTGACAGGGTTAGATACGCAGTATTTT. Its translation is CASSLTGLDTQYF.

The J gene is TRBJ2-1, the V gene TRBV5-5; D is perhaps TRBD2 (5 bases). Per germline, CDR1 SGHKS and CDR2 YYEKEE (reference sequence). V was cut by 2 bases and J by 0 bases, with 9 bases left in between. CDR3 length: 15 residues. The CDR3 spells CASSLEGSSYNEQFF. DNA for the CDR3: TGTGCCAGCAGCTTAGAGGGCAGCTCCTACAATGAGCAGTTCTTC.

The chain joins TRBV4-1 to TRBJ1-6; D gene uncertain. Trimming stripped 0 bases from V and 7 bases from J, with 7 bases between. The germline V gene encodes CDR1 MGHRA and CDR2 YSYEKL. The CDR3 has 14 residues. CDR3 nucleotides: TGCGCCAGCAGCCAAGATCGGTGGAATTCACCCCTCCACTTT. Translating it yields CASSQDRWNSPLHF.

The V call is TRBV5-1, the J call TRBJ2-2, with 7 positions matching TRBD1. Germline values: CDR1 SGHRS, CDR2 YFSETQ. J gave up 5 bases and V 1 base, and 5 bases lay outside the gene matches. The CDR3 totals 15 residues. The CDR3 loop is CASSLTGVGTGELFF. In DNA, the CDR3 is TGCGCCAGCAGCTTGACAGGGGTAGGGACCGGGGAGCTGTTTTTT.